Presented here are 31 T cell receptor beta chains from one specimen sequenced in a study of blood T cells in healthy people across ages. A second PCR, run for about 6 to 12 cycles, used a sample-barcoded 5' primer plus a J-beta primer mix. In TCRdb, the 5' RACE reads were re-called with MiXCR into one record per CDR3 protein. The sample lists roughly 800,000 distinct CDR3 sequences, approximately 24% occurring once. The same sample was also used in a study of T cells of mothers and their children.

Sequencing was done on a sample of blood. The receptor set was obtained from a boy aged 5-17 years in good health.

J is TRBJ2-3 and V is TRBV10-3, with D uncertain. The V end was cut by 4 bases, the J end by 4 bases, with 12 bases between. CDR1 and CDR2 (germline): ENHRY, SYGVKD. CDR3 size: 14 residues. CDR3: CAISGKAAADTQYF. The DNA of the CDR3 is TGTGCCATCAGTGGGAAGGCCGCGGCAGATACGCAGTATTTT.

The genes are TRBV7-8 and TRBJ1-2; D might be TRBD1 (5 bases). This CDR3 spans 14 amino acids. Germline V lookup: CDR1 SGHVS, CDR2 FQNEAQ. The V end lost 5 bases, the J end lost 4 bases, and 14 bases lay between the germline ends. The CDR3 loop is CASSDRQFPYGYTF. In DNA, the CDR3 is TGTGCCAGCAGCGACAGACAGTTCCCCTATGGCTACACCTTC. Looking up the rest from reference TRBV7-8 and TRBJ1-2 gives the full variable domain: GAGVSQSPRYKVAKRGQDVALRCDPISGHVSLFWYQQALGQGPEFLTYFQNEAQLDKSGLPSDRFFAERPEGSVSTLKIQRTQQEDSAVYLCASSDRQFPYGYTFGSGTRLTVV.

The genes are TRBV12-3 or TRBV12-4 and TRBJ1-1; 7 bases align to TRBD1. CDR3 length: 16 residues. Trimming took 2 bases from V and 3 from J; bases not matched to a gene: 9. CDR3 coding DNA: TGTGCCAGCAGTTTAAATCGAGGGGGCGCGGACACTGAAGCTTTCTTT. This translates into CASSLNRGGADTEAFF.

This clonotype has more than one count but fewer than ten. The CDR3 here is CASSFGAHAEKLFF. The CDR3 region has the DNA TGTGCCAGCAGTTTTGGGGCCCACGCAGAGAAACTGTTTTTT. The chain is built from TRBV12-3 or TRBV12-4 and TRBJ1-4; tentatively, D is TRBD1 (5 bases). This CDR3 has 14 residues. Trimming took off 3 bases at V and 11 bases at J, with 16 bases between the two ends.

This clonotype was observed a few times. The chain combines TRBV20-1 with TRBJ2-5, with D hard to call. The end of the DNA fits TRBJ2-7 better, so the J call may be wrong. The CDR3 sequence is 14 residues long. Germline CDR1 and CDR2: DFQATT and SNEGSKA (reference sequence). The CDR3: CSAPPQNEGLEQYF. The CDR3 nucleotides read TGCAGTGCCCCCCCCCAAAACGAAGGGCTCGAGCAGTACTTC.

CDR3 nucleotide sequence: TGTGCCATCAGTAACCCTTCCTACGAGCAGTACTTC. Its protein product is CAISNPSYEQYF. The chain links TRBV10-3 to TRBJ2-7; no reliable D call. This CDR3 has 12 residues. Germline assignment: CDR1 ENHRY and CDR2 SYGVKD. The V and J ends lost 5 bases and 1 base respectively, with 6 bases between them.

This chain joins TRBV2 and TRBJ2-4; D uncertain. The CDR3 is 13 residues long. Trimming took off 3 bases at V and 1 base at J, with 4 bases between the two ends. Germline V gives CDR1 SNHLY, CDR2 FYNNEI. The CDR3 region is CASSDPAKNIQYF. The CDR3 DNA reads TGTGCCAGCAGTGACCCCGCCAAAAACATTCAGTACTTC.

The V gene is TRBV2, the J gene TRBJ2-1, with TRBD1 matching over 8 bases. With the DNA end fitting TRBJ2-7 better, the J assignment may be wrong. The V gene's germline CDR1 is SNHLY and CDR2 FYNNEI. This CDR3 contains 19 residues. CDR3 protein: CASSEANSWEDRDPYEQYF. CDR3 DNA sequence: TGTGCCAGCAGTGAAGCTAATTCCTGGGAGGACAGGGACCCCTACGAGCAGTACTTC.

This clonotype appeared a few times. This chain's CDR3 is CASSIGDFEEKLFF. The CDR3 DNA sequence: TGCGCCAGCAGCATAGGGGATTTCGAGGAAAAACTGTTTTTT. The V and J genes are TRBV5-1 and TRBJ1-4; possibly TRBD1 for D (5 bases). Trimming stripped 4 bases from V and 8 bases from J, with 15 bases between. The CDR3 has 14 residues. Germline V gene sequence: CDR1 SGHRS, CDR2 YFSETQ.

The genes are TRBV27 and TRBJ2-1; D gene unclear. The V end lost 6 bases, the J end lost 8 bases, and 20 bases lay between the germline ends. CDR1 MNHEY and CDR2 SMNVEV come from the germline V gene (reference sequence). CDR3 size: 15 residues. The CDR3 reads CASSPGGRVPHEQFF. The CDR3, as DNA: TGTGCCAGCAGCCCAGGCGGCCGGGTACCCCATGAGCAGTTCTTC.

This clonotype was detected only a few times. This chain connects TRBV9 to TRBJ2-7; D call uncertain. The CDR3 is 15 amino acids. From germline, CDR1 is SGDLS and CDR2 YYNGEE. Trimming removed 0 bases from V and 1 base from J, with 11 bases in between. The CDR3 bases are TGTGCCAGCAGCGTAGCTCCCGACGGTTCCTACGAGCAGTACTTC. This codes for CASSVAPDGSYEQYF.

The CDR3 is CASSAGWRAGGNEQFF. For the CDR3, the DNA is TGTGCCAGCAGCGCTGGCTGGCGAGCGGGGGGGAATGAGCAGTTCTTC. The chain has TRBV9 and TRBJ2-5; 10 positions match TRBD2. Near its end, the DNA agrees better with TRBJ2-1, so the J call may be wrong. This CDR3 region has 16 residues. Germline CDR1 is SGDLS and CDR2 is YYNGEE.

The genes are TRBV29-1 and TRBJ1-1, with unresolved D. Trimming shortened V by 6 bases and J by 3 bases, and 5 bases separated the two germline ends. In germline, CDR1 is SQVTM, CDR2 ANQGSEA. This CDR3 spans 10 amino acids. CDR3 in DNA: TGCAGCGTGGCTCACACTGAAGCTTTCTTT. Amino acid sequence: CSVAHTEAFF.

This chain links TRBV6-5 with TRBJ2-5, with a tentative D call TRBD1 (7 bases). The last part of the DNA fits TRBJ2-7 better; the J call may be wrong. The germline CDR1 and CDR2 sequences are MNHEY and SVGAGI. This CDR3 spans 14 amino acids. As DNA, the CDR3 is TGTGCCAGCAGCCCAGGGGGGCACTCCTACGAGCAGTACTTC. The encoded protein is CASSPGGHSYEQYF.

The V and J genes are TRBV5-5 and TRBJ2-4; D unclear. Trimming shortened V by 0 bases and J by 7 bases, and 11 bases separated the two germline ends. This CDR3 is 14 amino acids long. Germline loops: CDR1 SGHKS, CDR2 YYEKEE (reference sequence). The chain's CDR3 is CASSLDWSNNIQYF. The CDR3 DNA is TGTGCCAGCAGCTTGGATTGGAGTAACAACATTCAGTACTTC.

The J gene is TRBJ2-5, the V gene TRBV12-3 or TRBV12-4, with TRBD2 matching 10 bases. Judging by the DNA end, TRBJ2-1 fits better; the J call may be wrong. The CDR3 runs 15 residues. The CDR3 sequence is CASSLITSGVDEQFF. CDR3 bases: TGTGCCAGCAGTTTAATTACTAGCGGGGTGGATGAGCAGTTCTTC.

CDR3 sequence: CASSLVRAFGSGANVLTF. CDR3 DNA: TGTGCCAGCAGTTTGGTGCGGGCCTTTGGTTCTGGGGCCAACGTCCTGACTTTC. V gene TRBV12-3 or TRBV12-4 combines with J gene TRBJ2-6; tentatively, D is TRBD2 (5 bases). The CDR3 consists of 18 residues. With 3 bases removed from V and 1 base from J, the gap between germline ends came to 16 bases.

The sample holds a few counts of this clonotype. CDR3 loop: CASSQSWRTTEAFF. The CDR3 nucleotides read TGTGCCAGCAGCCAATCGTGGCGTACCACTGAAGCTTTCTTT. The rearrangement links TRBV3-1 to TRBJ1-1, with unresolved D. The germline CDR1 and CDR2 sequences are LGHDT and YNNKEL (reference sequence). The V gene lost 2 bases and the J gene lost 4 bases, with 11 bases spanning the gap. The CDR3 consists of 14 residues.

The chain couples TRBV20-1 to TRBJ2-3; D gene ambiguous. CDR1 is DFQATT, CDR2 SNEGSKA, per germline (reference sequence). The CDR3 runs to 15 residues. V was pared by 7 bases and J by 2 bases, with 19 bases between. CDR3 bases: TGCAGTGGCAGTTCGGTCTCGCGGAACACAGATACGCAGTATTTT. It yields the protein CSGSSVSRNTDTQYF.

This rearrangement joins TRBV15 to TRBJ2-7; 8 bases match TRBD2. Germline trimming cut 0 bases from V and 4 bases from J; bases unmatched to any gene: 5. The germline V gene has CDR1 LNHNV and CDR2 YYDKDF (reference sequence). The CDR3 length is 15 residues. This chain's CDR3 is CATSRDLPGGYEQYF. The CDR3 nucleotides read TGTGCCACCAGCAGAGATTTGCCGGGAGGGTACGAGCAGTACTTC.

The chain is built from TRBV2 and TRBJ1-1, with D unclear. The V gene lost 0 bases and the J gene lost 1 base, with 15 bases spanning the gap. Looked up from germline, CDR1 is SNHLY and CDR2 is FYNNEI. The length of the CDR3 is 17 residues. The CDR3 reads CASSEALYVRENTEAFF. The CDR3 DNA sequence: TGTGCCAGCAGTGAAGCGCTTTATGTAAGGGAGAACACTGAAGCTTTCTTT.

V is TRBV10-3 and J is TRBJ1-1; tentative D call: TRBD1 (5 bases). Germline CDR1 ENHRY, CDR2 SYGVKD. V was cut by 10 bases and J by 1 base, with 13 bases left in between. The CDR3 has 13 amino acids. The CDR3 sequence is CASHSGGNTEAFF. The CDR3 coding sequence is TGTGCCAGCCACAGCGGGGGGAACACTGAAGCTTTCTTT.

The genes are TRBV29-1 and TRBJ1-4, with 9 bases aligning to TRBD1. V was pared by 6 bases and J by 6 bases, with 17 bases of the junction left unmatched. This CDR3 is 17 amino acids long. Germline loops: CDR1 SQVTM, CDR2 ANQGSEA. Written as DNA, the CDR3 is TGCAGCGTCGGAGTTGGACAGGGGATTCAGACTTATGAAAAACTGTTTTTT. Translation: CSVGVGQGIQTYEKLFF.

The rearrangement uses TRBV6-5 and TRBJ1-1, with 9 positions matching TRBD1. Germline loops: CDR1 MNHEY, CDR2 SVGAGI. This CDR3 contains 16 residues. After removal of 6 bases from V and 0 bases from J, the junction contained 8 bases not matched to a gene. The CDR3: CASSLDRGSMNTEAFF. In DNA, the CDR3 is TGTGCCAGCAGCTTAGACAGGGGGTCCATGAACACTGAAGCTTTCTTT.

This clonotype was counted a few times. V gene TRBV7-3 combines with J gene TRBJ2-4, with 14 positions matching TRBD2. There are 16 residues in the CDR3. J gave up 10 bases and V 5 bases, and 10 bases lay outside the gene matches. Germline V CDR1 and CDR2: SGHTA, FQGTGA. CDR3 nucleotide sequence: TGTGCCAGCAGCCCCGAGGGACTAGCGGGGGAAGGGATTCAGTACTTC. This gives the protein CASSPEGLAGEGIQYF.

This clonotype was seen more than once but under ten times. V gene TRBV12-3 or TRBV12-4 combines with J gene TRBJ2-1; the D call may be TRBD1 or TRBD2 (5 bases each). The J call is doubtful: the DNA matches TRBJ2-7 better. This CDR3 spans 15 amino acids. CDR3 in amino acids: CASSLPGAAYPEQYF. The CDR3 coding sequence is TGTGCCAGTAGCCTCCCCGGGGCGGCATATCCAGAGCAGTACTTC.

Here the CDR3 reads CSAFLTSEEQFF. In nucleotides, the CDR3 is TGCAGTGCCTTCTTGACTAGCGAAGAGCAGTTCTTC. The chain recombines TRBV20-1 with TRBJ2-1; 8 bases align to TRBD2. CDR3 length equals 12 residues. After removal of 6 bases from V and 10 bases from J, the junction contained 8 bases not matched to a gene. Germline-derived CDR1 and CDR2 are DFQATT and SNEGSKA (reference sequence).

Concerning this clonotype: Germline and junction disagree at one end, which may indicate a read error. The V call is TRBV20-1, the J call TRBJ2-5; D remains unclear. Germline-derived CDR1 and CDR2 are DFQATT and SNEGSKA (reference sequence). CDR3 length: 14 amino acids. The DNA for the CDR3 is TGCAATGCTAGAGATTTAACCAGTCTGGAGACCCAGTACTTC. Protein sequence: CNARDLTSLETQYF.

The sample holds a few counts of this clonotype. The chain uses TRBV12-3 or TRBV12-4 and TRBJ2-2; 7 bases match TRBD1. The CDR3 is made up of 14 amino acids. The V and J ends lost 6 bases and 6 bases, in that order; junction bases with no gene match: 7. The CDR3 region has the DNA TGTGCCAGCAGAAGACAGGGAGTAGCCGGGGAGCTGTTTTTT. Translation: CASRRQGVAGELFF.

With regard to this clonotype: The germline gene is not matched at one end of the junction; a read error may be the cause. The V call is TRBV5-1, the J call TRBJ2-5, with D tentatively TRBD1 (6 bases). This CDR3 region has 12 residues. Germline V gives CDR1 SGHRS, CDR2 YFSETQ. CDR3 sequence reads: CASSLDREGKSF. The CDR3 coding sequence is TGCGCCAGCAGCTTGGACAGGGAAGGGAAAAGCTTC.

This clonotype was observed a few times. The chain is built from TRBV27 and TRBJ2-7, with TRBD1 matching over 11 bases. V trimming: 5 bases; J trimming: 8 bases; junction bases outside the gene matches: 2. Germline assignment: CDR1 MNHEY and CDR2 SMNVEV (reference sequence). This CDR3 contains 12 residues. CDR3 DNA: TGTGCCAGCAGTCGGACAGGGGGCAAGCAGTACTTC. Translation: CASSRTGGKQYF.